The present TCR beta chain was sequenced within a study of vaccination effects on CD4 cells after COVID-19. This CDR3 contains 13 residues. The V gene lost 5 bases and the J gene lost 0 bases, with 8 bases spanning the gap. Germline lookup yields CDR1 SGHTA and CDR2 FQGNSA. A word on this clone: The antigen is undetermined.

Profiled with immunoSEQ multiplex PCR; TCRdb holds only in-frame clones, not every one. The sample has 30,000 to 35,000 clones, approximately 73% seen once. Sequencing was preceded by expansion of antigen-specific CD4+ T cells with viral peptide pools in the ViraFEST assay. Between days 9 and 11 of culture, CD4+ T cells were separated out. Nucleocapsid antibodies were negative in the vaccine recipients, who had never had SARS-CoV-2 infection. Specimen: CD4+ T cells from PBMCs cultured with HCoV-OC43 spike peptides, collected before COVID-19 vaccination. Subset: HCoV-OC43 spike overlapping peptide pool stimulation. The genes are TRBV7-2 and TRBJ2-7, with D hard to call. This receptor was taken from a human donor who received a COVID-19 vaccine. In DNA form, the CDR3 reads TGTGCCAGCAGCCTGGGCCGCTCCTACGAGCAGTACTTC. It is translated as CASSLGRSYEQYF.